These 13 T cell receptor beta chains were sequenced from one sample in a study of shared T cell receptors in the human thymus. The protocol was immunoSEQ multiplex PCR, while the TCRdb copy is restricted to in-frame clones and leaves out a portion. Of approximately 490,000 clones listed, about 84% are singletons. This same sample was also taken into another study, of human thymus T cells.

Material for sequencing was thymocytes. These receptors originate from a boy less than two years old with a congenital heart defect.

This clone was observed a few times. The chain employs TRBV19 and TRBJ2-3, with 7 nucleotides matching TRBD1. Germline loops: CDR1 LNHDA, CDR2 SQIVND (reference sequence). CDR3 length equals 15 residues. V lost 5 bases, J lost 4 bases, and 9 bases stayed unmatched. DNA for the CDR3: TGTGCCAGTAGTCCCAAACGACAGGGTGCAGATACGCAGTATTTT. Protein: CASSPKRQGADTQYF.

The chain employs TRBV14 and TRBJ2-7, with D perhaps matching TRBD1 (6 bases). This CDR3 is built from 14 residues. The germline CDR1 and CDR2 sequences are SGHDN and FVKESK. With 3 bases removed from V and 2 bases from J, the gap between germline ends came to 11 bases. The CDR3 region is CASSHQGSPYEQYF. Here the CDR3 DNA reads TGTGCCAGCAGCCACCAGGGGAGCCCCTACGAGCAGTACTTC. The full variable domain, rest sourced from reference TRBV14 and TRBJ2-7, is EAGVTQFPSHSVIEKGQTVTLRCDPISGHDNLYWYRRVMGKEIKFLLHFVKESKQDESGMPNNRFLAERTGGTYSTLKVQPAELEDSGVYFCASSHQGSPYEQYFGPGTRLTVT.

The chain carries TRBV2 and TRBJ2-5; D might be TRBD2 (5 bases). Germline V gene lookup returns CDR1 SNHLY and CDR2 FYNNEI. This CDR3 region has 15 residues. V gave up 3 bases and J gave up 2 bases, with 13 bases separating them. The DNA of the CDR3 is TGTGCCAGCAGTGAGAGAGCGGTTGGGCAAGAGACCCAGTACTTC. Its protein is CASSERAVGQETQYF.

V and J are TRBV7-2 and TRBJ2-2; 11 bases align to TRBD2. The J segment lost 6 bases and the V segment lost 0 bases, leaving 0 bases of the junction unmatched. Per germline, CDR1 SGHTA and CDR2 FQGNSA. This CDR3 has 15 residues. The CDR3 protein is CASSLALAGAGELFF. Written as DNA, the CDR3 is TGTGCCAGCAGCTTAGCACTAGCGGGAGCCGGGGAGCTGTTTTTT. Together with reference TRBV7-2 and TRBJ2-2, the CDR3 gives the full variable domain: GAGVSQSPSNKVTEKGKDVELRCDPISGHTALYWYRQSLGQGLEFLIYFQGNSAPDKSGLPSDRFSAERTGGSVSTLTIQRTQQEDSAVYLCASSLALAGAGELFFGEGSRLTVL.

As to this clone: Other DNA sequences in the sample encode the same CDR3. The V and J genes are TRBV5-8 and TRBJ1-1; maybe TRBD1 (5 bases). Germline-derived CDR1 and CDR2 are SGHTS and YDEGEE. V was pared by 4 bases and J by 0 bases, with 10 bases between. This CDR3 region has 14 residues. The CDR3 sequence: CASSPREVNTEAFF. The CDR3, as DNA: TGTGCCAGCAGCCCCAGGGAGGTGAACACTGAAGCTTTCTTT.

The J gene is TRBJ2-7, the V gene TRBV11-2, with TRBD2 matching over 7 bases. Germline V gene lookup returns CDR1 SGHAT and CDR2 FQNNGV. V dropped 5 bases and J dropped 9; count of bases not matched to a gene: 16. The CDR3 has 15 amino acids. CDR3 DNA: TGTGCCAGCAGCCAAAAAGCGGGAAGAACCCCCGGGCAGTACTTC. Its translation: CASSQKAGRTPGQYF.

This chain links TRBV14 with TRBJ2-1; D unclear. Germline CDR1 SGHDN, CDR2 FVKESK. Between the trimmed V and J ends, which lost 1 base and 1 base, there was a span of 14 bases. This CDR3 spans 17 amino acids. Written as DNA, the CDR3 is TGTGCCAGCAGCCAAGGTTGGCGGAAGCCGTCCTACAATGAGCAGTTCTTC. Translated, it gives CASSQGWRKPSYNEQFF. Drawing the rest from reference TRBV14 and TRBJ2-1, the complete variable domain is EAGVTQFPSHSVIEKGQTVTLRCDPISGHDNLYWYRRVMGKEIKFLLHFVKESKQDESGMPNNRFLAERTGGTYSTLKVQPAELEDSGVYFCASSQGWRKPSYNEQFFGPGTRLTVL.

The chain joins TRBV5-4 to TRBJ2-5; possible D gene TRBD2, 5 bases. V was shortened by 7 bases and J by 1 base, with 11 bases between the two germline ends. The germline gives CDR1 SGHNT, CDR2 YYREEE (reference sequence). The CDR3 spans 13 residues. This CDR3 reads CASAWEIQETQYF. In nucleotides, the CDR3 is TGTGCCAGCGCCTGGGAGATCCAAGAGACCCAGTACTTC.

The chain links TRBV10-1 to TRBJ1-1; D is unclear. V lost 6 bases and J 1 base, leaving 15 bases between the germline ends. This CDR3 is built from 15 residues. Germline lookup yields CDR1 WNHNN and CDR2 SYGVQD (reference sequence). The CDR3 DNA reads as TGCGCCAGCAGGGCGGGAGCCAGTGGGAACACTGAAGCTTTCTTT. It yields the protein CASRAGASGNTEAFF.

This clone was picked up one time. The CDR3 nucleotides read TGCGCCAGCAGCCAAGATGGGAGTGTGCAGTACTTC. It codes for CASSQDGSVQYF. The genes are TRBV4-1 and TRBJ2-7; a weak D match, TRBD2 (5 bases). V was trimmed by 0 bases and J by 9 bases, leaving 9 bases between them. Germline CDR1 MGHRA, CDR2 YSYEKL. The CDR3 spans 12 residues.

For the CDR3, the DNA is TGTGCCAGCAGTGAAGGGACAGGGGGATCCCATCACGGCTACGAGCAGTACTTC. Translated: CASSEGTGGSHHGYEQYF. J is TRBJ2-7 and V is TRBV25-1; 11 nucleotides agree with TRBD1. CDR3 length: 18 residues. Losses at the gene ends were 2 bases for V and 3 bases for J; bases not matched to a gene: 12. Germline V gene sequence: CDR1 MGHDK, CDR2 SYGVNS.

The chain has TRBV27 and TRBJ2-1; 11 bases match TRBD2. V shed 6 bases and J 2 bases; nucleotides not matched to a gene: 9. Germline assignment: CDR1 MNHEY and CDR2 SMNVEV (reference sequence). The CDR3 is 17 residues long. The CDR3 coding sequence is TGTGCCAGCAGAGGAACTAGCGGGAGAGCAGCCTACAATGAGCAGTTCTTC. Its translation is CASRGTSGRAAYNEQFF.

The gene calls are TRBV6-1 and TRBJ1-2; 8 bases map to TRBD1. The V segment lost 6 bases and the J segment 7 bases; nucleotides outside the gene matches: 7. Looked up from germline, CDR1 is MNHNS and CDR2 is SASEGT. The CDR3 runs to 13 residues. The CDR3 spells CASRTGATGGYTF. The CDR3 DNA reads TGTGCCAGCAGGACAGGGGCCACGGGTGGCTACACCTTC.